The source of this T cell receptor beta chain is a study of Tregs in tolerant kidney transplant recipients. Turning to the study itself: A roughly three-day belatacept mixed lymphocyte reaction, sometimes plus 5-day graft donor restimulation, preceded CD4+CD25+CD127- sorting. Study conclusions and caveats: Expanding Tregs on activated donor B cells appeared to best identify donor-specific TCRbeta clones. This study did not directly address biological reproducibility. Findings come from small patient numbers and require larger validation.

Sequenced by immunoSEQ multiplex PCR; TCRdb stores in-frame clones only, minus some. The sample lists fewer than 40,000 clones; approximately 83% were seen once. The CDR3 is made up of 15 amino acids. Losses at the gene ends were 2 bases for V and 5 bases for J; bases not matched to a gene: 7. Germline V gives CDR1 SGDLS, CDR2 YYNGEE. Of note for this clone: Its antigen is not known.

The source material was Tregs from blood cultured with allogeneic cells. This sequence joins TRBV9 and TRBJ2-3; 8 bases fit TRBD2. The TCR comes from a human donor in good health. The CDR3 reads CASSVRSGGRDTQYF. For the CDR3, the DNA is TGTGCCAGCAGCGTGAGGTCGGGGGGGAGAGATACGCAGTATTTT.